Presented here are 30 T cell receptor beta chains from one specimen sequenced in a study of cytomegalovirus exposure and HLA in healthy donors (TCRdb year 2017). Libraries were made using the immunoSEQ multiplex PCR assay. This is the immuneACCESS table as TCRdb keeps it, with only in-frame sequences that have V and J called. A part of the clones is gone; compared with another copy, unresolved V genes explain less than half, and the rest is unexplained. Across this sample there are tens of thousands of clones, with about 90% seen only once. The ten largest clones represent 3.5% to 4% of the sample. Source material: PBMCs. The source of these receptors is a young woman in good health and CMV-seropositive.

The chain links TRBV29-1 to TRBJ2-3, with TRBD2 matching 7 bases. Germline V CDR1 and CDR2: SQVTM, ANQGSEA. The CDR3 spans 15 residues. With V trimmed by 1 base and J by 4 bases, 8 bases remained unmatched. The DNA of the CDR3 is TGCAGCGTTGAAGTTCTGGCGGGGAGGGCAGATACGCAGTATTTT. Its translation is CSVEVLAGRADTQYF.

The CDR3 bases are TGTGCCAGCAGCGTAGATTTGGGACAGGGGTTGAACGAGCAGTACTTC. Protein: CASSVDLGQGLNEQYF. V usage is TRBV9 and J usage is TRBJ2-7; TRBD1 agrees at 10 bases. The CDR3 has 16 amino acids. Germline trimming cut 0 bases from V and 5 bases from J; bases unmatched to any gene: 8. Germline V gene lookup returns CDR1 SGDLS and CDR2 YYNGEE.

V and J are TRBV9 and TRBJ1-2; no firm D call. Germline V gene sequence: CDR1 SGDLS, CDR2 YYNGEE. V lost 8 bases and J lost 6, with 5 bases in between. The CDR3 has 9 residues. CDR3 residues: CARQHGYTF. The CDR3 coding sequence is TGTGCCAGACAGCATGGCTACACCTTC.

V usage is TRBV9 and J usage is TRBJ2-1; 12 positions match TRBD2. V was pared by 4 bases and J by 5 bases, with 16 bases of the junction left unmatched. Germline CDR1 reads SGDLS; CDR2 reads YYNGEE. The CDR3 runs 19 residues. CDR3 protein: CASSTAGWGGLAGNNEQFF. The CDR3 region has the DNA TGTGCCAGCAGCACGGCTGGTTGGGGAGGACTAGCGGGGAACAATGAGCAGTTCTTC.

V is TRBV7-2 and J is TRBJ1-1; D gene unclear. V gave up 2 bases and J gave up 4 bases, with 8 bases separating them. The CDR3 is 13 amino acids. Germline V lookup: CDR1 SGHTA, CDR2 FQGNSA. The CDR3, as DNA: TGTGCCAGCAGCTTAACCCCGCGCACTGAAGCTTTCTTT. This translates into CASSLTPRTEAFF.

V and J are TRBV19 and TRBJ2-1; 8 bases fit TRBD2. The junction had 8 bases not matched to a gene; V was cut back by 8 bases and J by 8 bases. The CDR3 is 13 amino acids. CDR1 and CDR2 (germline): LNHDA, SQIVND (reference sequence). In nucleotides, the CDR3 is TGTGCCAGTTGGGGCGGGAGGAGGTATGAGCAGTTCTTC. Translation: CASWGGRRYEQFF.

This clone was seen a single time. The chain uses TRBV6-5 and TRBJ2-7; D unclear. The V and J ends lost 4 bases and 3 bases respectively, with 13 bases between them. Germline CDR1 and CDR2: MNHEY and SVGAGI. The CDR3 has 14 amino acids. CDR3 amino acids: CASSSFQEGYEQYF. As DNA, the CDR3 is TGTGCCAGCAGTTCCTTCCAGGAAGGCTACGAGCAGTACTTC.

This clone was recorded once. This rearrangement joins TRBV6-4 to TRBJ2-2, with TRBD1 identical over 8 bases. The germline gives CDR1 MRHNA, CDR2 SNTAGT. V was clipped by 6 bases and J by 8 bases; unmatched bases: 11. CDR3 length: 15 residues. The CDR3 DNA follows: TGTGCCAGCAGCCCCGGGACAGGCCACCTAGGGGAGCTGTTTTTT. Its protein is CASSPGTGHLGELFF.

The CDR3 sequence: CASSLTSGSWTEAFF. CDR3 bases: TGTGCCAGCAGCTTAACCTCAGGTTCTTGGACTGAAGCTTTCTTT. The V and J genes are TRBV7-6 and TRBJ1-1; D is undetermined. V was cut by 2 bases and J by 5 bases, with 15 bases left in between. From germline, CDR1 is SGHVS and CDR2 FNYEAQ. The CDR3 covers 15 residues.

The V and J genes are TRBV7-2 and TRBJ1-5; no definite D call. Trimming shortened V by 2 bases and J by 0 bases, and 8 bases separated the two germline ends. This CDR3 has 15 amino acids. Germline loops: CDR1 SGHTA, CDR2 FQGNSA. The CDR3 is CASSLFRGSNQPQHF. The CDR3, as DNA: TGTGCCAGCAGCTTATTTCGGGGTAGCAATCAGCCCCAGCATTTT.

This chain uses TRBV7-2 with TRBJ2-1, with D perhaps matching TRBD2 (5 bases). The CDR3 totals 11 residues. The V end lost 6 bases, the J end lost 6 bases, and 6 bases lay between the germline ends. Germline CDR1 is SGHTA and CDR2 is FQGNSA. CDR3: CASSLANEQFF. CDR3 in DNA: TGTGCCAGCAGTCTAGCCAATGAGCAGTTCTTC.

V is TRBV6-5 and J is TRBJ2-3; TRBD2 matches at 7 bases. The length of the CDR3 is 15 residues. Germline V lookup: CDR1 MNHEY, CDR2 SVGAGI. V was pared by 7 bases and J by 1 base, with 8 bases of the junction left unmatched. CDR3 protein: CASTSLGGGTDTQYF. The CDR3 bases are TGTGCCAGCACCTCGTTGGGGGGGGGCACAGATACGCAGTATTTT.

This clone turned up a few times. J is TRBJ1-5 and V is TRBV10-3, with D possibly matching TRBD1 (6 bases). Germline V gene lookup returns CDR1 ENHRY and CDR2 SYGVKD. Trimming took off 0 bases at V and 4 bases at J, with 13 bases between the two ends. The CDR3 runs 16 residues. The CDR3 protein is CAISESIDRPNQPQHF. CDR3 nucleotide sequence: TGTGCCATCAGTGAGTCGATAGACAGGCCAAATCAGCCCCAGCATTTT.

The rearrangement joins TRBV6-5 to TRBJ1-2; a weak D match, TRBD1 (6 bases). CDR1 is MNHEY and CDR2 is SVGAGI in the germline V gene. CDR3 length: 13 residues. Trimming stripped 5 bases from V and 8 bases from J, with 15 bases between. The DNA for the CDR3 is TGTGCCAGCAGTGCCGAGGGACATTCCGGCTACACCTTC. This gives the protein CASSAEGHSGYTF.

This chain joins TRBV25-1 and TRBJ1-1, with TRBD1 identical over 12 bases. This CDR3 is 15 amino acids long. The germline V gene encodes CDR1 MGHDK and CDR2 SYGVNS. V gave up 6 bases and J gave up 10 bases; unmatched junction bases: 12. The CDR3 nucleotides are TGTGCCAGCAGGGAGGGACAGGGGGCCGAGGGAAGAGCTTTCTTT. It translates to CASREGQGAEGRAFF. Full variable domain (rest looked up from reference TRBV25-1 and TRBJ1-1): EADIYQTPRYLVIGTGKKITLECSQTMGHDKMYWYQQDPGMELHLIHYSYGVNSTEKGDLSSESTVSRIRTEHFPLTLESARPSHTSQYLCASREGQGAEGRAFFGQGTRLTVV.

V usage is TRBV30 and J usage is TRBJ2-3; no clear D gene. The CDR3 consists of 13 residues. CDR1 is GTSNPN and CDR2 is SVGIG in the germline V gene (reference sequence). Trimming took 2 bases from V and 2 from J, leaving 8 bases between them. This CDR3 is CAWSRRSTDTQYF. The CDR3 nucleotides read TGTGCCTGGAGTCGGCGGTCCACAGATACGCAGTATTTT.

This rearrangement joins TRBV28 to TRBJ1-2; D is ambiguous. Germline CDR1 and CDR2: MDHEN and SYDVKM. This CDR3 comprises 13 residues. The V end lost 7 bases, the J end lost 7 bases, and 16 bases lay between the germline ends. This chain's CDR3 is CASNEEAPLGYTF. The CDR3 DNA reads TGTGCCAGCAATGAGGAGGCCCCTCTTGGCTACACCTTC.

The V call is TRBV2, the J call TRBJ2-7, with 7 bases aligning to TRBD1. The CDR3 covers 14 residues. Trimming at V came to 4 bases and at J to 2 bases, leaving 5 bases not matched to a gene. Germline loops: CDR1 SNHLY, CDR2 FYNNEI. CDR3 in DNA: TGTGCCAGCAGTGTCCGACAGGGAGCCTACGAGCAGTACTTC. Amino acids: CASSVRQGAYEQYF.

Here the CDR3 reads CASSLESRGAKNIQYF. DNA for the CDR3: TGTGCCAGCAGCTTGGAATCGAGGGGGGCCAAAAACATTCAGTACTTC. The chain joins TRBV5-4 to TRBJ2-4; D is possibly TRBD1 (6 bases). In germline, CDR1 is SGHNT, CDR2 YYREEE (reference sequence). The CDR3 consists of 16 residues. V lost 0 bases and J 1 base, leaving 11 bases between the germline ends.

This rearrangement joins TRBV5-4 to TRBJ2-2; 8 bases align to TRBD1. Germline CDR1 and CDR2: SGHNT and YYREEE (reference sequence). This CDR3 is 16 amino acids long. With V trimmed by 2 bases and J by 2 bases, 5 bases remained unmatched. DNA for the CDR3: TGTGCCAGCAGCTTTGACAGGGGAAAAAACACCGGGGAGCTGTTTTTT. This gives the protein CASSFDRGKNTGELFF.

The chain carries TRBV7-9 and TRBJ1-2; possibly TRBD1 for D (5 bases). The CDR3 loop spans 15 amino acids. The germline V gene has CDR1 SEHNR and CDR2 FQNEAQ (reference sequence). Trimming removed 7 bases at V and 4 bases at J, with 19 bases between. The CDR3 nucleotides are TGTGCCAGCATCCATCAGGGAGGGATCTTCTATGGCTACACCTTC. It codes for CASIHQGGIFYGYTF.

The V gene is TRBV7-2, the J gene TRBJ2-7; D uncertain. CDR1 is SGHTA and CDR2 is FQGNSA in the germline V gene. V was trimmed by 0 bases and J by 3 bases, leaving 15 bases between them. CDR3 length: 16 amino acids. The CDR3 is CASSLASGIPGYEQYF. The CDR3 DNA reads TGTGCCAGCAGCTTAGCGTCAGGTATCCCCGGCTACGAGCAGTACTTC.

The chain recombines TRBV30 with TRBJ1-1; the match to TRBD1 covers 9 bases. Germline V gene data show CDR1 as GTSNPN and CDR2 as SVGIG (reference sequence). The CDR3 spans 15 residues. V shed 4 bases and J 0 bases; nucleotides not matched to a gene: 6. The CDR3 protein is CAWTRTGALNTEAFF. DNA of the CDR3: TGTGCCTGGACCCGGACAGGGGCTTTGAACACTGAAGCTTTCTTT.

The chain uses TRBV27 and TRBJ2-7, with 9 bases identical to TRBD2. The V and J ends lost 3 bases and 5 bases, in that order; junction bases with no gene match: 14. This CDR3 has 17 residues. CDR1 is MNHEY and CDR2 is SMNVEV in the germline V gene (reference sequence). The CDR3 spells CASSLGVGAGGPDEQYF. DNA of the CDR3: TGTGCCAGCAGTTTGGGCGTAGGGGCGGGAGGGCCGGACGAGCAGTACTTC.

The rearrangement links TRBV15 to TRBJ2-3, with 10 bases fitting TRBD2. The CDR3 spans 14 residues. The junction had 1 base not matched to a gene; V was cut back by 6 bases and J by 1 base. Germline CDR1 LNHNV, CDR2 YYDKDF (reference sequence). In DNA form, the CDR3 reads TGTGCCACCAGTCTAGCGGGGGGCACAGATACGCAGTATTTT. This codes for CATSLAGGTDTQYF.

This rearrangement joins TRBV6-5 to TRBJ1-2; D is unclear. Trimming removed 2 bases from V and 8 bases from J, with 15 bases in between. Per germline, CDR1 MNHEY and CDR2 SVGAGI. CDR3 length equals 14 residues. The CDR3, as DNA: TGTGCCAGCAGTTACGGGCCCGGGGATCGCGGCTACACCTTC. Protein: CASSYGPGDRGYTF.

This chain uses TRBV4-3 with TRBJ1-5; possible D gene TRBD1, 6 bases. The CDR3 sequence is 15 residues long. Germline V gene lookup returns CDR1 LGHNA and CDR2 YSLEER. The ends were cut back, 0 bases at V and 7 bases at J, with 13 bases in the middle. CDR3 residues: CASSQETGSRQPQHF. CDR3 coding DNA: TGCGCCAGCAGCCAAGAAACAGGGTCAAGGCAGCCCCAGCATTTT.

This clone has a handful of counts. This chain uses TRBV7-9 with TRBJ1-5; TRBD1 matches 7 bases. Germline-derived CDR1 and CDR2 are SEHNR and FQNEAQ (reference sequence). The V and J ends lost 5 bases and 0 bases, in that order; junction bases with no gene match: 1. This CDR3 contains 14 residues. In DNA form, the CDR3 reads TGTGCCAGCAGCCGGGACAGTAGCAATCAGCCCCAGCATTTT. This translates into CASSRDSSNQPQHF.

This chain uses TRBV7-9 with TRBJ1-4; unclear D gene. This CDR3 comprises 17 residues. The germline V and J ends were trimmed by 2 bases and 5 bases, with 18 bases remaining between them. Germline V gene lookup returns CDR1 SEHNR and CDR2 FQNEAQ (reference sequence). In nucleotides, the CDR3 is TGTGCCAGCAGCTTAAGGAGGTTCGGAGGAAAAAATGAAAAACTGTTTTTT. It translates to CASSLRRFGGKNEKLFF.

The chain joins TRBV6-1 to TRBJ2-7; D is perhaps TRBD1 (5 bases). V was trimmed by 7 bases and J by 4 bases, leaving 8 bases between them. Germline CDR1 is MNHNS and CDR2 is SASEGT. This CDR3 has 11 amino acids. As DNA, the CDR3 is TGTGCCAGCAACAGGTTGTACGAGCAGTACTTC. Translated, it gives CASNRLYEQYF.